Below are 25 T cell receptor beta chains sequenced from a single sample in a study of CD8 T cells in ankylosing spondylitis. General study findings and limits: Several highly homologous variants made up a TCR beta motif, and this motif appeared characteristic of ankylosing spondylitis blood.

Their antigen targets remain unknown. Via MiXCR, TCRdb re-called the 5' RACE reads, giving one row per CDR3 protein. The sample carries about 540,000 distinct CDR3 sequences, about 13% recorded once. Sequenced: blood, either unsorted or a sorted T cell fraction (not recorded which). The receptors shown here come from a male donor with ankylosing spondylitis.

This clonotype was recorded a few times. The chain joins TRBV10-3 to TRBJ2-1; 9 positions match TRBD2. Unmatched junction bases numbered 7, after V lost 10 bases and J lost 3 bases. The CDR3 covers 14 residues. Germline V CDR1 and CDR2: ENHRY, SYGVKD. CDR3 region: CATDSGSSYNEQFF. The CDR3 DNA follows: TGTGCCACCGATAGCGGGAGTAGCTACAATGAGCAGTTCTTC.

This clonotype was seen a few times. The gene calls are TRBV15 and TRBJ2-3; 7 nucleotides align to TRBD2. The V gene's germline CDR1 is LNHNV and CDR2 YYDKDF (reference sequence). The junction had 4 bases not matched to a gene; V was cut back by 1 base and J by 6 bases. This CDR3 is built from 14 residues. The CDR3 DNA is TGTGCCACCAGCAGAGGACTAGCACCTGATACGCAGTATTTT. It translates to CATSRGLAPDTQYF.

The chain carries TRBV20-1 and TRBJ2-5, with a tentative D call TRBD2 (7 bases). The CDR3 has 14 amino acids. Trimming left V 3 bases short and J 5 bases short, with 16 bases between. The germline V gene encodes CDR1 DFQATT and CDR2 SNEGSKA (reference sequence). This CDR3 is CSASGGDILETQYF. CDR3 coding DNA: TGCAGTGCTAGTGGGGGGGACATCTTGGAGACCCAGTACTTC.

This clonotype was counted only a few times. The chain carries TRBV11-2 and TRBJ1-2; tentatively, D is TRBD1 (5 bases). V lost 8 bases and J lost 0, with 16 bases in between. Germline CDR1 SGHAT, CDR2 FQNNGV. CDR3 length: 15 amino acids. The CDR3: CASQLQGAANYGYTF. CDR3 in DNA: TGTGCCAGCCAACTTCAAGGGGCTGCTAACTATGGCTACACCTTC.

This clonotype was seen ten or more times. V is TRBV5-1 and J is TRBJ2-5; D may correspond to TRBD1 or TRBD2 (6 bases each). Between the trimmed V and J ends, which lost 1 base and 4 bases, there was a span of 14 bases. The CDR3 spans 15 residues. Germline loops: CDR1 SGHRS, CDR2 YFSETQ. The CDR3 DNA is TGCGCCAGCAGCTTGACTAGCAGGGGCGGAGAGACCCAGTACTTC. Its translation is CASSLTSRGGETQYF.

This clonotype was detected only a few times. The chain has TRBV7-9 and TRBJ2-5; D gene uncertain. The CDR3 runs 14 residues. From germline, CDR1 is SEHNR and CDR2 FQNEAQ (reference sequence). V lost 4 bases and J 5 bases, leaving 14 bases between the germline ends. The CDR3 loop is CASSSGVGLETQYF. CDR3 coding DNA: TGTGCCAGCAGCTCCGGTGTGGGTTTGGAGACCCAGTACTTC.

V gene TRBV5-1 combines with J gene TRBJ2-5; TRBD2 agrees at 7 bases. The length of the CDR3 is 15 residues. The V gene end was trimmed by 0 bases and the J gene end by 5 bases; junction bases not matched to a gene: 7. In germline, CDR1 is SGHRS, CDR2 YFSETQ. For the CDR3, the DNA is TGCGCCAGCAGCTTGGGGGCAGGTAGCGGGGAGACCCAGTACTTC. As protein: CASSLGAGSGETQYF. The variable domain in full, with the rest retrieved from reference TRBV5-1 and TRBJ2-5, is KAGVTQTPRYLIKTRGQQVTLSCSPISGHRSVSWYQQTPGQGLQFLFEYFSETQRNKGNFPGRFSGRQFSNSRSEMNVSTLELGDSALYLCASSLGAGSGETQYFGPGTRLLVL.

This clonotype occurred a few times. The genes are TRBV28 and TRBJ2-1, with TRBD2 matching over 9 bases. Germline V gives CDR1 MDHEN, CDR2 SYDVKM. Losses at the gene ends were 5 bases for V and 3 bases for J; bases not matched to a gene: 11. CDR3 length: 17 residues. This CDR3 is CASSLRLAARHYNEQFF. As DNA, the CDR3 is TGTGCCAGCAGTCTCCGACTAGCGGCTCGTCACTACAATGAGCAGTTCTTC.

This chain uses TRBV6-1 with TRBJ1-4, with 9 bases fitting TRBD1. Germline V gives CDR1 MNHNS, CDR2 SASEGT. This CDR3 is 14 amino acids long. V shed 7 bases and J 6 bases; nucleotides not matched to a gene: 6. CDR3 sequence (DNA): TGTGCCAGCAAGACCCGGGACAGGGATGAAAAACTGTTTTTT. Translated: CASKTRDRDEKLFF.

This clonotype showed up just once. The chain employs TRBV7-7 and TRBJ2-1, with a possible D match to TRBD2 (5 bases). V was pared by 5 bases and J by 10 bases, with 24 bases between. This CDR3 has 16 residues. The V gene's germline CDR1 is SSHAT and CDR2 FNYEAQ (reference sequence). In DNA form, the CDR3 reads TGTGCCAGCAGCCCCCGGAGGCTCGACCGCCCGGGCGAGCAGTTCTTC. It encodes CASSPRRLDRPGEQFF.

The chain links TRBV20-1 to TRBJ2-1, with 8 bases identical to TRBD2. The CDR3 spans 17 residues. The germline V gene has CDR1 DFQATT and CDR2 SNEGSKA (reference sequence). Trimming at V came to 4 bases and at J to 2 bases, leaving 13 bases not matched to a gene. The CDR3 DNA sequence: TGCAGTGCTATCCACCCCTTAAGCGGGGGAGCCTACAATGAGCAGTTCTTC. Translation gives CSAIHPLSGGAYNEQFF.

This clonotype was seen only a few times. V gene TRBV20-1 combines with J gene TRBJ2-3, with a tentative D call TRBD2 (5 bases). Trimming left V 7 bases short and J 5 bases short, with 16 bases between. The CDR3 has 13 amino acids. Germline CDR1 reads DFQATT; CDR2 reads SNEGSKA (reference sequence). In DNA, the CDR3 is TGCAGTGTCCCCGTCCCGGAGGTAGATACGCAGTATTTT. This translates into CSVPVPEVDTQYF.

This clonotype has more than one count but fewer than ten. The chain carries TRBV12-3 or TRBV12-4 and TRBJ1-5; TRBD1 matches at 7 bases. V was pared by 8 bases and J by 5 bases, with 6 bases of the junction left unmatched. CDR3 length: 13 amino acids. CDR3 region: CASALDRDQPQHF. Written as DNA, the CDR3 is TGTGCCAGCGCCCTAGACAGGGATCAGCCCCAGCATTTT.

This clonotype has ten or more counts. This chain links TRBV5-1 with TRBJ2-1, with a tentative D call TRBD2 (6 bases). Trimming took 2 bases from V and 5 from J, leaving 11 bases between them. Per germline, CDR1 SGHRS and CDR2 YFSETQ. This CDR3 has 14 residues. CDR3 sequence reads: CASSLGTGDNEQFF. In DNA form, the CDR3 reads TGCGCCAGCAGCTTAGGGACGGGGGACAATGAGCAGTTCTTC.

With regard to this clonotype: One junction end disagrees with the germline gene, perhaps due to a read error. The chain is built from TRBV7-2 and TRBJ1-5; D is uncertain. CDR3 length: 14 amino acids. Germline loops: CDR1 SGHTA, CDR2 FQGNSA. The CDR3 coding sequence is TGTGCCAGCAGCTTAGGGGTTGGATCTCGACCCCTGCATTTT. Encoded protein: CASSLGVGSRPLHF.

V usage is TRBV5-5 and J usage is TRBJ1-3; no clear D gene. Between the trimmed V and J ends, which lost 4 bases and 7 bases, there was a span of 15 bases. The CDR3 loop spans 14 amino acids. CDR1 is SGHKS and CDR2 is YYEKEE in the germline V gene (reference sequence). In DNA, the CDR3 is TGTGCCAGCAGCCCTTGGTCCATGCGGAACACCATATATTTT. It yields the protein CASSPWSMRNTIYF.

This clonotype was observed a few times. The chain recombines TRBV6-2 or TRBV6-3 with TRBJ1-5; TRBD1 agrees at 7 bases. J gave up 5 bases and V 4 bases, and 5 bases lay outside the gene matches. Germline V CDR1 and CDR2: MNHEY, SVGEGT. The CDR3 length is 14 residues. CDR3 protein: CASSSLQGYQPQHF. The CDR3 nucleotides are TGTGCCAGCAGTTCCCTACAGGGGTATCAGCCCCAGCATTTT.

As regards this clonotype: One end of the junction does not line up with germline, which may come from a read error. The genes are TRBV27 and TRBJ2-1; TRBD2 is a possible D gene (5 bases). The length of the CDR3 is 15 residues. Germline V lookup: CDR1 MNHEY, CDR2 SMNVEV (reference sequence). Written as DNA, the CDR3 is TGTGCCAGCAGTCCCCGGGGTGACCACCGGGCCCCCCCGGTCTTC. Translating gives CASSPRGDHRAPPVF.

As DNA, the CDR3 is TGTGCCAGCAGCTTACCATTTAAGCCCCAGCATTTT. Amino acid sequence: CASSLPFKPQHF. J is TRBJ1-5 and V is TRBV7-2; no reliable D call. The V end lost 2 bases, the J end lost 8 bases, and 7 bases lay between the germline ends. The CDR3 has 12 residues. The germline gives CDR1 SGHTA, CDR2 FQGNSA.

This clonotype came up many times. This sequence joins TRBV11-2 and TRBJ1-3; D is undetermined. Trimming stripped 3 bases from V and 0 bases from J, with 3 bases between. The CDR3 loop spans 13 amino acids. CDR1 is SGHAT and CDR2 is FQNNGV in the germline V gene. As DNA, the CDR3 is TGTGCCAGCAGCTTCAACTCTGGAAACACCATATATTTT. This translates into CASSFNSGNTIYF.

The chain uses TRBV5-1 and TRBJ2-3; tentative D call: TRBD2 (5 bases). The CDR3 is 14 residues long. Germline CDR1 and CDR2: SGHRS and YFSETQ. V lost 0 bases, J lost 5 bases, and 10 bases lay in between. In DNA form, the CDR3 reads TGCGCCAGCAGCTTGGACCCCGGGGAAGATACGCAGTATTTT. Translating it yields CASSLDPGEDTQYF.

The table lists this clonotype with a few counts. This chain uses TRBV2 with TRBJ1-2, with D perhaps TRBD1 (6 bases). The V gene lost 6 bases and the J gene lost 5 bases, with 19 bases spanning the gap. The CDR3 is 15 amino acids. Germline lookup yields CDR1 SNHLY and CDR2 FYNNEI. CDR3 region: CASREKTGHQYGYTF. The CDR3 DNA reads TGTGCCAGCAGAGAGAAAACAGGGCATCAGTATGGCTACACCTTC.

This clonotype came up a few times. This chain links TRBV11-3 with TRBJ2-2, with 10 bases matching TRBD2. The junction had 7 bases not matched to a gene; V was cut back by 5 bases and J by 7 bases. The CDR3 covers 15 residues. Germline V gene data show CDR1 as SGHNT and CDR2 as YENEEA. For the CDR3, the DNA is TGTGCCAGCAGCGAGGGCCTAGCGGGAGACGGGGAGCTGTTTTTT. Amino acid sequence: CASSEGLAGDGELFF.

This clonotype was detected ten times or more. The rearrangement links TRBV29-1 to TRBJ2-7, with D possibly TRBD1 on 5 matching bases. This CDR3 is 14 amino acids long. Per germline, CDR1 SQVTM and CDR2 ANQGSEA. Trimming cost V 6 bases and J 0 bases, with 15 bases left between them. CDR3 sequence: CSVAVTASSYEQYV. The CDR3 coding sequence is TGCAGCGTAGCTGTGACAGCTTCCTCCTACGAGCAGTACGTC.

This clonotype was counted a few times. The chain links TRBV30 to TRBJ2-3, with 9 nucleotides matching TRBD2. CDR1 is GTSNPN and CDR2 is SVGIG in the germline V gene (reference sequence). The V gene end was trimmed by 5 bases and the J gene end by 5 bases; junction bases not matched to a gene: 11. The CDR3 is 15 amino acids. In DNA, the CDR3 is TGTGCCTGGGCCCCTAGCGGGATCAGATTAGATACGCAGTATTTT. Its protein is CAWAPSGIRLDTQYF.